This T cell receptor (beta chain) is drawn from a study of Ad26.COV2.S vaccination and SARS-CoV-2 variants (dated by TCRdb to the early 2020s). Regarding the study in general: Donors in the vaccine arm were drawn from COV1001, a multicentre, randomized, double-blind, placebo-controlled phase I-IIa trial testing Ad26.COV2.S in healthy adults. Dosing of Ad26.COV2.S was intramuscular, at either 5x10^10 or 1x10^11 viral particles, delivered as one shot or as two shots spaced 56 days apart. The specificity and breadth of SARS-CoV-2-reactive T cell receptors after Ad26.COV2.S vaccination were assessed by TCRbeta repertoire sequencing. A total of approximately 32 samples were included in the TCR-sequenced set, comprising around 19 Ad26.COV2.S vaccine recipients, 5 placebo recipients and 8 SARS-CoV-2 convalescent individuals. Trial participants were randomized into five groups of five: low-dose or high-dose Ad26.COV2.S given once or twice, or placebo on both occasions. Investigators remained blinded to trial group allocation during experiments and outcome assessment. The study at large found these results: According to the authors, total T cell responses may have been underestimated by the TCR breadth and depth analyses. Higher spike-specific TCR breadth was observed in Ad26.COV2.S recipients than in placebo recipients (P = 0.0014). After vaccination, substantial breadth of spike-specific CD8+ and CD4+ T cell responses was reported. The study lacked the statistical power to compare responses across vaccine doses or regimens. Non-spike TCR breadth was comparable between vaccine and placebo recipients, consistent with the vaccine containing only spike.

As to this clone: Its cognate antigen has yet to be identified. The input lacks base qualities; no much larger clone sits a single base away.

What this sample's treatment or condition label stands for: 15 to 20 received Ad26.COV2.S at low or high dose, single or two shots; about 5 received placebo; per-sample allocation not given. For vaccine and placebo recipients, the sequenced repertoires came from samples collected on day 63 after the first injection. Between 29 July and 7 August 2020, Cohort 1b enrolled 20 to 30 adults aged 18-55 years at one site in Boston, USA. Ad26.COV2.S consisted of a replication-incompetent adenovirus type 26 vector by which a prefusion-stabilized SARS-CoV-2 spike protein from the original Wuhan strain was expressed. After removal of 0 bases from V and 5 bases from J, the junction retains 7 bases not matched to a gene. In the germline V gene, CDR1 corresponds to SGHRS and CDR2 to YFSETQ. There are 16 amino acids in the CDR3, from cysteine to phenylalanine inclusive. Only CDR3 DNA remains: 48 bases, in frame from the first base.

TCRbeta CDR3 regions were sequenced with the immunoSEQ Assay. After extraction, genomic DNA underwent amplification by bias-controlled multiplex PCR, followed by high-throughput sequencing. The paper's processing steps were these. To quantify the absolute abundance of every unique TCRbeta CDR3 region, sequences were collapsed and filtered. T cell fraction was estimated by normalizing TCRbeta template counts to usable DNA, with usable DNA measured through amplification of reference genes found in all nucleated cells. Repertoire TCRs were annotated as SARS-CoV-2-specific when V gene, CDR3 amino acid sequence and J gene were exactly matched to a known reactive TCR set. The reference SARS-CoV-2 TCR set was obtained from MIRA and was filtered for enrichment in COVID-19-positive ImmuneCODE repertoires, whereby public or cross-reactive TCRs were removed. Using the MIRA antigens, annotated TCRs were further analysed by specific ORF or by position within an ORF. Breadth was defined as the number of annotated unique rearrangements divided by the total number of unique productive rearrangements, and depth was defined as the summed frequency of the annotated unique rearrangements. Group comparisons of TCR breadth used two-sided Wilcoxon rank-sum tests. The immuneACCESS repertoire file appears here via TCRdb, limited to in-frame rearrangements. These files lack a portion of the clones; in checked studies, under half of the deficit traces to unresolved V genes, and the cause of the others is not known. V and J calls and clone size follow that table, whereas D and trimming were derived from the DNA. The sample table shows around 300,000 clones, and around 88% are seen once. Jointly, the top ten make up roughly 5% of the sample.

This TCR came from a person between 18 and 65 years old who received the Ad26.COV2.S COVID-19 vaccine or a placebo. The V and J segments used are TRBV5-1 and TRBJ2-1; TRBD2 matches 8 bases in the middle. The sequences come from peripheral blood, collected in a trial of Ad26.COV2.S vaccine versus placebo. The nucleotides read TGCGCCAGCAGCTTGGCCTCAAGCGGGAGTGACAATGAGCAGTTCTTC. This sequence encodes CASSLASSGSDNEQFF.